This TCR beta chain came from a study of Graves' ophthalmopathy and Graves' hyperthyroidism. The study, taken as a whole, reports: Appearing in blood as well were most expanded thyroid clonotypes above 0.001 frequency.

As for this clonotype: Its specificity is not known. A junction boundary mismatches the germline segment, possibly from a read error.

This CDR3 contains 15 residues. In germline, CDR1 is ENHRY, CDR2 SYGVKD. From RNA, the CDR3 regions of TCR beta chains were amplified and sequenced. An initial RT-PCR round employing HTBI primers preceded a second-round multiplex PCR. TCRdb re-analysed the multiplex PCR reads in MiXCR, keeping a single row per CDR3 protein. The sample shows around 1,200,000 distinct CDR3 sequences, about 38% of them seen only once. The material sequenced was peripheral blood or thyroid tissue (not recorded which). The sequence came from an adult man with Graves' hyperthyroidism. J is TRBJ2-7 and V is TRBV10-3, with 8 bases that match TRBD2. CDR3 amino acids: CASSYATSGSYEQYF. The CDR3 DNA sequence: TGTGCCAGCAGTTACGCTACTAGCGGCTCCTACGAGCAGTACTTC.